The clone carrying this TCR beta chain was observed a handful of times. As yet, its antigen is unknown. The sample belongs to a study of response to subunit inactivated influenza vaccine. The V gene's germline CDR1 is SGHTA and CDR2 FQGNSA. The germline V and J ends were trimmed by 0 bases and 3 bases, with 8 bases remaining between them. The CDR3 is made up of 15 amino acids. Notes on the study in general: Few new T cells, the authors suggested, are recruited by each seasonal influenza vaccination.

TCRdb re-called the RT-PCR reads through MiXCR, storing one row per CDR3 protein. There are 600,000 to 850,000 distinct CDR3 sequences in the sample; around 15% occur only once, and 7.5% to 8% lies in the top ten. Sequencing used PBMCs from blood, obtained 14 days before vaccination. The clonotype comes from a middle-aged man who received an inactivated influenza vaccine. This chain connects TRBV7-2 to TRBJ2-2; D remains ambiguous. The CDR3 spells CASSLAGTYTGELFF. CDR3 in DNA: TGTGCCAGCAGCTTAGCGGGAACCTACACCGGGGAGCTGTTTTTT. Drawing the rest from reference TRBV7-2 and TRBJ2-2, the complete variable domain is GAGVSQSPSNKVTEKGKDVELRCDPISGHTALYWYRQSLGQGLEFLIYFQGNSAPDKSGLPSDRFSAERTGGSVSTLTIQRTQQEDSAVYLCASSLAGTYTGELFFGEGSRLTVL.